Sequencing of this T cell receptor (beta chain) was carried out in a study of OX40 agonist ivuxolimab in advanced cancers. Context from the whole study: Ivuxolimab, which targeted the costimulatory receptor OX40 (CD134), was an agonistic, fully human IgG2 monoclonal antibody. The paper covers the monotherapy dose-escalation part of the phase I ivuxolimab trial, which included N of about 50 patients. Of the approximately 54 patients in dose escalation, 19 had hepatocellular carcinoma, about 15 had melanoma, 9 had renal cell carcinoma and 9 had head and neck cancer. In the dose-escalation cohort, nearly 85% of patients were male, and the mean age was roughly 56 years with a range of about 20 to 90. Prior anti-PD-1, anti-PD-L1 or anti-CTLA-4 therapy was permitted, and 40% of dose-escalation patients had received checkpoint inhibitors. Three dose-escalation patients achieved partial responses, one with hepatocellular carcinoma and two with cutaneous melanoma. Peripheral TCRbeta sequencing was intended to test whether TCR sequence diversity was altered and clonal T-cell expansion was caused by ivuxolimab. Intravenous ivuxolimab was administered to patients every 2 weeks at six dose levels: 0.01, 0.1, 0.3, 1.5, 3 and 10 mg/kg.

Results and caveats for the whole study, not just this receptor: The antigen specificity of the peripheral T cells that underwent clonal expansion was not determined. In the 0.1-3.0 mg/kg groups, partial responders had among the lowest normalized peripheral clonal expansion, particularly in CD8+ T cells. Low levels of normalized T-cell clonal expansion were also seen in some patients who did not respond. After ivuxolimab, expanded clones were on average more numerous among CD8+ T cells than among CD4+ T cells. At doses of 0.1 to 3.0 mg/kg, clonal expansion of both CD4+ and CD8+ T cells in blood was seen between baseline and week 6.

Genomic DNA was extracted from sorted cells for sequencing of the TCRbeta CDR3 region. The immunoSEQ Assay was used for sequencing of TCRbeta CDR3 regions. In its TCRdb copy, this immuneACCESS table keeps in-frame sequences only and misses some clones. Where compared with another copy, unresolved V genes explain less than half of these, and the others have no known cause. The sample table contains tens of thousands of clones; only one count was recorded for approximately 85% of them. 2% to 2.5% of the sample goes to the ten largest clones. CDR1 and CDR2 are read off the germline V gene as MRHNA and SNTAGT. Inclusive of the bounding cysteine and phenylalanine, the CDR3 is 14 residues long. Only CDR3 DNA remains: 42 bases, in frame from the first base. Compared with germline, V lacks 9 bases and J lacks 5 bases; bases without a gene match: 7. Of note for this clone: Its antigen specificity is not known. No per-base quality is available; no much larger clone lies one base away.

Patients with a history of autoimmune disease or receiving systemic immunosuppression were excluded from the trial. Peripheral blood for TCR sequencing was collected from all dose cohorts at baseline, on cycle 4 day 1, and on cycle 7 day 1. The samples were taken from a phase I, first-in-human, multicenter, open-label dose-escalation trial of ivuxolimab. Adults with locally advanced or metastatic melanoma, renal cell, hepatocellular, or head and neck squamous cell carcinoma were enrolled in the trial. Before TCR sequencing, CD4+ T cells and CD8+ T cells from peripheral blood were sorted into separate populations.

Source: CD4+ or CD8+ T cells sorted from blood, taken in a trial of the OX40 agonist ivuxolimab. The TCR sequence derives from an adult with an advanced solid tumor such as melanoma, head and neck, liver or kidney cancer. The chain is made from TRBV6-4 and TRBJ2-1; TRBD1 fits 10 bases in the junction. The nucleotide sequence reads TGTGCCAGTGGCGGACAGGGGGAGAACAATGAGCAGTTCTTC. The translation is CASGGQGENNEQFF.